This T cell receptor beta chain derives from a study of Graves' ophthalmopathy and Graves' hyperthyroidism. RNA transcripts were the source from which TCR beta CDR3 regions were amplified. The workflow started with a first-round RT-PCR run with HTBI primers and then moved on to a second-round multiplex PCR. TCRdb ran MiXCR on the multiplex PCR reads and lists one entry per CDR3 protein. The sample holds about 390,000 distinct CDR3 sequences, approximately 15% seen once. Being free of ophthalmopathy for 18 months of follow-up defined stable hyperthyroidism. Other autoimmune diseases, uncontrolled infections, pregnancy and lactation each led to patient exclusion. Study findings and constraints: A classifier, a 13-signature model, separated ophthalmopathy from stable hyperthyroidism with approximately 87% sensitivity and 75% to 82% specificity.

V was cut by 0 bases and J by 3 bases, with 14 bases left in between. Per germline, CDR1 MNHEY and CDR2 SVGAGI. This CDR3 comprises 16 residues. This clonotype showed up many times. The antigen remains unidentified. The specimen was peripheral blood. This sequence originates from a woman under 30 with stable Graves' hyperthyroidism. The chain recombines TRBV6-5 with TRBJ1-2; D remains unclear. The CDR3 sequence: CASSYSSPPWDYGYTF. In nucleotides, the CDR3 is TGTGCCAGCAGTTACTCGAGCCCCCCCTGGGACTATGGCTACACCTTC.